This T cell receptor (beta chain) was captured in a study listed by TCRdb under 2016. V and J lose 2 bases and 8 bases, and a span of 13 bases separates them. CDR1 and CDR2, per the germline V gene, are KGHSH and LQKENI. Inclusive of the bounding cysteine and phenylalanine, the CDR3 is 14 residues long. The only DNA kept is the CDR3, 42 bases in frame from the first base. As concerns this clonotype: Its binding antigen is unknown. Base qualities are missing; no much larger clone stands one base away.

Library preparation employed RT-PCR. TCRdb shows the sequencer as Illumina MiSeq. TCRdb reanalyzed the raw reads on its own, using fastp at Q25 for trimming and MiXCR for clone calling, and kept in-frame beta chains. Rows are unified per CDR3 protein, each entry keeping the most common DNA and genes. Across this sample there are hundreds of thousands of distinct CDR3 sequences, with 13% to 15% seen only once. The biggest ten clones account for 3.6% of the sample. The chain is made from TRBV18 and TRBJ2-4, with the D gene uncertain. The TCR sequence derives from a female donor in good health, serving as a healthy control. Sequencing was carried out using memory CD4+ T cells from blood. The DNA sequence follows: TGTGCCAGCTCACCAAGCACCGTCGAACACATTCAGTACTTC. Its product reads: CASSPSTVEHIQYF.